This TCR beta chain was obtained from a study of T cells in women clearing cervical HPV infection. Using immunoSEQ multiplex PCR, the repertoire was profiled, and TCRdb retains in-frame clones only, with some absent. The sample holds around 31,000 clones. CDR3 length: 13 residues. The V and J ends lost 4 bases and 1 base respectively, with 7 bases between them. Germline assignment: CDR1 MNHNS and CDR2 SASEGT. With respect to this clone: With the read ending 3 residues before the CDR3 end, the germline J gene is used to fill in that end.

The sequenced material came from blood buffy coat. This chain joins TRBV6-1 and TRBJ1-1, with no clear D. The sequence came from a woman aged 18 to 75 with a cervical HPV16 infection that either progressed to CIN3+ or cleared (not recorded which). CDR3 loop: CASSATPNTEAFF. The DNA read from the CDR3 is TGTGCCAGCAGTGCGACACCGAACACTGAA.